Sequencing of this TCR beta chain was carried out in a study of glioma-infiltrating T cells. Remarks on this clonotype: This may come from a read error, since a much larger clone is one base off.

The iRepertoire nested amplicon-rescue multiplex PCR amplified TCR alpha and beta CDR3s from RNA. Each CDR3 protein gets one entry after TCRdb re-called the multiplex PCR reads with MiXCR. The repertoire holds about 380,000 distinct CDR3 sequences, 41% seen once, with more than 10% in the top ten. In germline, CDR1 is DFQATT, CDR2 SNEGSKA (reference sequence). This CDR3 comprises 14 residues. V and J are TRBV20-1 and TRBJ1-6; possibly TRBD1 for D (5 bases). This sequence originates from a human donor with low-grade glioma or glioblastoma, undergoing nonglioma brain surgery, or in good health (not recorded which). Specimen: glioma tissue, nonneoplastic brain tissue, or PBMCs (not recorded which). CDR3 nucleotide sequence: TGCAGTGCTAGAGGGACACTCTATAATTCAACCCTCCACTTT. It yields the protein CSARGTLYNSTLHF.